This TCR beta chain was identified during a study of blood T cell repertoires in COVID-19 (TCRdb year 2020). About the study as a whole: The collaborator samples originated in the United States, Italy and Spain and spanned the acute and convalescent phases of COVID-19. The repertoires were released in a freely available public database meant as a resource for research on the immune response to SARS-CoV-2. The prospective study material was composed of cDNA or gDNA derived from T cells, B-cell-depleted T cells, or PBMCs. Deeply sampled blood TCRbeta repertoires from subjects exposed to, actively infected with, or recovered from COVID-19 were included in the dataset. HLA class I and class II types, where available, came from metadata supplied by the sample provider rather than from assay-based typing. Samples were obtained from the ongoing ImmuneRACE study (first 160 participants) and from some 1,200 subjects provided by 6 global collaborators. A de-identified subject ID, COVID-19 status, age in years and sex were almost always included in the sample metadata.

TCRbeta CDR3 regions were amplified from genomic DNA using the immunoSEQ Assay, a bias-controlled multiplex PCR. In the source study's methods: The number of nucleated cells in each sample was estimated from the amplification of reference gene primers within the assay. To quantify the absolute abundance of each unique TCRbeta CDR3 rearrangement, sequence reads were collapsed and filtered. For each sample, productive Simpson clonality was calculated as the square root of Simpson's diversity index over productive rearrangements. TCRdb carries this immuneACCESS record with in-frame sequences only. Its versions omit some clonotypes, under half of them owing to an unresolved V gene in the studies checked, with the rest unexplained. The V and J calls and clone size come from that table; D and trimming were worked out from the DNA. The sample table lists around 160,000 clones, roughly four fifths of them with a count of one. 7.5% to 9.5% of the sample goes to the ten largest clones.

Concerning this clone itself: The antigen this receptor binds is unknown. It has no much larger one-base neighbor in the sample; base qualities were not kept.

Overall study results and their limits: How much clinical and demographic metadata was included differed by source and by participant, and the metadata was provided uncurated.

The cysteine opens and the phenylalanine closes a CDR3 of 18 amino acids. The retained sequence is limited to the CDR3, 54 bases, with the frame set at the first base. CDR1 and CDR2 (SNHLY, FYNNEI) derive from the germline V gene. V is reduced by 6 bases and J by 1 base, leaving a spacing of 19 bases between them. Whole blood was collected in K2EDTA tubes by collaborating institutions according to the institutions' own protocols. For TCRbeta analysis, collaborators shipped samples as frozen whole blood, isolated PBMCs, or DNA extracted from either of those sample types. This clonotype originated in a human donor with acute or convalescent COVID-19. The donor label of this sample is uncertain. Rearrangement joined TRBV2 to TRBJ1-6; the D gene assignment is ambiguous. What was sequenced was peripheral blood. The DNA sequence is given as TGTGCCAGCAGCCATCGGGATCAAGGGAAGTCCTATAATTCACCCCTCCACTTT. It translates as CASSHRDQGKSYNSPLHF.